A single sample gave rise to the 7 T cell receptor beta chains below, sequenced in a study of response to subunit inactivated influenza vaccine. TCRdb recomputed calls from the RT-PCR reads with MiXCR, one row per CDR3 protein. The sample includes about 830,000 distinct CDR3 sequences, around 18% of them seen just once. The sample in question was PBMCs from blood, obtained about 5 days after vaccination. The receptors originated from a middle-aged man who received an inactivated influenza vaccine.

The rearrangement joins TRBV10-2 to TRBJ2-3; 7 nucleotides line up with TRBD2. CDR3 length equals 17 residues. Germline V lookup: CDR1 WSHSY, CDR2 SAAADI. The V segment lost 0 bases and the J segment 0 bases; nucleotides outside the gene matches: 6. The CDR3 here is CASSESRLAASTDTQYF. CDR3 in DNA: TGCGCCAGCAGTGAGTCTAGGCTAGCGGCTAGCACAGATACGCAGTATTTT.

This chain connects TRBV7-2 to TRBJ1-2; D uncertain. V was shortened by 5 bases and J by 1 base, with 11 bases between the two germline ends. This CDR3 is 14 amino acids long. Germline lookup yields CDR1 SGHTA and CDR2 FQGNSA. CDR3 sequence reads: CASSPFQINYGYTF. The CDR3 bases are TGTGCCAGCAGCCCATTCCAGATTAACTATGGCTACACCTTC.

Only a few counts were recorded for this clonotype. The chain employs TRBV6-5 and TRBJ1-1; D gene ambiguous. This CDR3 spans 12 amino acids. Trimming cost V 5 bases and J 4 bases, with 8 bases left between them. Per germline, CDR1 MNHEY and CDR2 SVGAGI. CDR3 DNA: TGTGCCAGCAGTACGATCGGCACTGAAGCTTTCTTT. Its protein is CASSTIGTEAFF.

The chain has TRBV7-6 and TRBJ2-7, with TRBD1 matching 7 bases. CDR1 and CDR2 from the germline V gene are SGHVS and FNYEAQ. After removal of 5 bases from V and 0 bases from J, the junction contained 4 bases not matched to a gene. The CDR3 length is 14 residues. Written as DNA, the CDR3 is TGTGCCAGCAGCACACAGGGGCCCTCCTACGAGCAGTACTTC. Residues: CASSTQGPSYEQYF.

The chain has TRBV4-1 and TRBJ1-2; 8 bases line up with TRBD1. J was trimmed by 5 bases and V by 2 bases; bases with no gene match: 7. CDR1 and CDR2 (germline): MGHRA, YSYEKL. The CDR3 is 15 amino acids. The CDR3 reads CASSQTGQGSYGYTF. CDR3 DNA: TGCGCCAGCAGCCAAACCGGACAGGGTTCTTATGGCTACACCTTC.

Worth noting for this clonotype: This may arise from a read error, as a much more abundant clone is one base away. CDR3 bases: TGTGCCAGCAGTTCCGCGGACACCGGGGAGCTGTTTTTT. Encoded protein: CASSSADTGELFF. V is TRBV6-6 and J is TRBJ2-2; D unclear. V was pared by 4 bases and J by 3 bases, with 6 bases between. The germline V gene encodes CDR1 MNHNY and CDR2 SVGAGI (reference sequence). CDR3 length: 13 amino acids.

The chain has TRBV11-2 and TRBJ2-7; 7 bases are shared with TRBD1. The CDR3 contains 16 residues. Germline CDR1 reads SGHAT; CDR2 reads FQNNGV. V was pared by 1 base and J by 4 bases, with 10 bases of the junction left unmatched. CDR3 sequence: CASSLAGQPFVYEQYF. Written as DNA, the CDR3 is TGTGCCAGCAGCTTAGCGGGACAGCCATTTGTTTACGAGCAGTACTTC.